Presented here are 2 T cell receptor beta chains from one specimen sequenced in a study of shared clonotypes between healthy human individuals. Data came from immunoSEQ multiplex PCR; TCRdb stores just in-frame clones and leaves some out. Of over a million clones detected, approximately 72% appear once; the ten largest clones hold 1.4% to 1.5%. Sequencing was performed on memory CD4+ T cells sorted from blood. As for subset: CD45RA-negative fraction. These receptors were collected from a man between 18 and 29 years old in good health.

V gene TRBV11-2 combines with J gene TRBJ2-3, with 8 bases identical to TRBD2. Germline V lookup: CDR1 SGHAT, CDR2 FQNNGV. This CDR3 has 14 residues. V gave up 6 bases and J gave up 4 bases; unmatched junction bases: 6. The CDR3, as DNA: TGTGCCAGCAGAAGCGGGAGTGTCGCAGATACGCAGTATTTT. It codes for CASRSGSVADTQYF. The entire variable domain, with the rest obtained from reference TRBV11-2 and TRBJ2-3, is as follows: EAGVAQSPRYKIIEKRQSVAFWCNPISGHATLYWYQQILGQGPKLLIQFQNNGVVDDSQLPKDRFSAERLKGVDSTLKIQPAKLEDSAVYLCASRSGSVADTQYFGPGTRLTVL.

This clone has a single count. The gene calls are TRBV18 and TRBJ1-4, with D uncertain. The ends were cut back, 3 bases at V and 5 bases at J, with 16 bases in the middle. This CDR3 has 16 amino acids. CDR1 and CDR2 (germline): KGHSH, LQKENI. CDR3 DNA sequence: TGTGCCAGCTCACCCCTGAGTACACAGAGGAATGAAAAACTGTTTTTT. Residues: CASSPLSTQRNEKLFF.